This T cell receptor beta chain was profiled in a study of blood T cell repertoires in COVID-19. About the research overall: Specimens from acute and convalescent COVID-19 originated in the United States, Italy and Spain. Sample material is recorded as cDNA or gDNA derived from T cells, B-cell-depleted T cells, or PBMCs.

This CDR3 contains 18 residues. Per germline, CDR1 LNHDA and CDR2 SQIVND (reference sequence). Trimming left V 4 bases short and J 0 bases short, with 18 bases between. Source study methods: It was from reference gene primer amplification that nucleated cell counts were estimated. Profiling relied on immunoSEQ multiplex PCR, and the TCRdb table lists in-frame clones only, not all of them. V, J and clone size are taken as reported in that table, and D and trimming were inferred from the DNA itself. In the table there are 120,000 to 150,000 clones, about 87% of which are singletons. Sample: peripheral blood. This clonotype was sampled from a woman between 50 and 59 years old with active or convalescent COVID-19. The chain is built from TRBV19 and TRBJ1-4, with a weak D call TRBD1 (6 bases). In DNA, the CDR3 is TGTGCCAGTAGTACTCATAGGAGGGGGGGCGCAACTAATGAAAAACTGTTTTTT. Translation: CASSTHRRGGATNEKLFF.